This record covers a single TCR beta chain. This clonotype was detected many times. Its target antigen remains unknown. Base qualities are missing; no much larger clone stands one base away. The CDR3 holds 16 amino acids from the cysteine to the phenylalanine. Only CDR3 DNA is held: 48 bases, read in frame from base 1. In the germline V gene, CDR1 corresponds to MGHDK and CDR2 to SYGVNS. Deletion took 7 bases off V and 3 bases off J, with a span of 19 bases between the germline ends. The sample comes from a study of regulatory T cells in long-lasting Graves disease (dated by TCRdb to the early 2020s). At the level of the whole study: Antithyroid drugs had been taken for less than 3 months by newly diagnosed Graves' disease patients. TCR sequencing covered some 13 persistent and around 20 newly diagnosed Graves' disease patients, some 33 samples in total. The study was registered as a clinical trial and conducted in China. This study used TCR sequencing and RNA sequencing of peripheral blood to compare persistent Graves' disease patients against newly diagnosed Graves' disease patients. Results the study describes overall, beyond this receptor: Because the primary lesion, thyroid tissue, could not be accessed, the study looked at peripheral blood alone. Persistent patients shared more public clonotypes among themselves (2,741) than newly diagnosed patients did (about 1,000). The small sample size was acknowledged by the authors as a limitation that may reduce accuracy. Only the TCR beta chain was sequenced and analyzed. Compared with newly diagnosed patients, patients with persistent Graves' disease had lower TCR Shannon entropy and fewer highly expanded clones, which suggests clonal expansion. TRBV28, TRBJ1-2 and TRBJ2-5 were preferentially used in persistent disease, while TRBV20-1 and TRBJ2-1 were favored in newly diagnosed disease.

The time point label here, explained by the study, means: newly diagnosed GD, antithyroid drugs for less than 3 months. For both TCR sequencing and RNA sequencing, RNA was extracted from PBMCs in TRIzol. Graves' disease was diagnosed according to American Thyroid Association guidelines. Patients were recruited from an endocrinology department in Xi'an, China. Each patient gave about 8.1 milliliters of peripheral blood, collected in an EDTA anticoagulant tube. Ficoll Paque Plus density gradient separation was used to isolate PBMCs, and no further T cell sorting was performed. An Agilent 2100 Bioanalyzer and agarose gel were used to assess RNA quality, and a NanoDrop 2000 was used to measure RNA concentration. Library preparation used multiplex PCR. The sequencing machine was an Illumina HiSeq 4000. CDR3 regions were amplified by Arm-PCR with iRepertoire HTBI primers to construct TCR beta libraries. Before sequencing, the PCR products went through gel purification. Under the source paper's analysis protocol: Gene usage analysis of CDR3 amino acid clonotypes used the 62 TRBV and approximately 13 TRBJ segments found across samples. COPE and FqMerger were used to merge filtered high-quality paired reads into contigs. BLAST was used to align contigs to IMGT TRBV, TRBD and TRBJ reference genes, with CDR3 defined following IMGT. Any clonotype with a frequency above 0.1% was classified as a highly expanded clone. Shannon entropy served as the measure of repertoire diversity, while the Gini coefficient captured V-J evenness. Clonotypes shared by more than one individual were considered public. TCRdb reanalyzed the raw reads on its own, using fastp at Q25 for trimming and MiXCR for clone calling, and kept in-frame beta chains. Here each entry gathers all rows of one CDR3 protein and keeps the most common genes and DNA. These V and J calls rely on TCRdb rather than the paper's analysis. The table for this sample lists a few hundred thousand distinct CDR3 sequences; about 18% of them were counted only once. Of the sample, 14% is held by the ten largest clones.

This same sample was also part of a study on T cells in Graves' hyperthyroidism and ophthalmopathy. Looking at the second paper: Stable Graves' hyperthyroidism was defined as the absence of progression to ophthalmopathy over 18 months of follow-up. The hyperthyroidism patients were between 18 and 65 years old and newly diagnosed, with a disease duration of less than 2 months. Any patient with an uncontrolled infection, another autoimmune disease, pregnancy or lactation was excluded. Diagnoses relied on clinical symptoms, serum thyroxine and TRAb, thyroid ultrasound and orbital computed tomography. The first round of RT-PCR for the TCR CDR3 was performed with the HTBI primer set and the Qiagen OneStep RT-PCR kit. Most expanded thyroid clonotypes (frequency above 0.001) were also detected in blood, a finding suggesting that blood repertoires may reflect thyroid immune responses. In cross-validation, a model built on a 13 V-J signature told ophthalmopathy apart from stable hyperthyroidism with 85% to 90% sensitivity and about 81% specificity, and in testing the same model reached 80%/75%. In validation, the model predicted progression to ophthalmopathy a median of around 6.5 months before onset, with over 60% sensitivity and almost 75% specificity. To identify TCR V-J signatures that set the groups apart, the researchers used a discovery cohort of 100 patients, made up of 43 with Graves' ophthalmopathy and 55 to 65 with stable Graves' hyperthyroidism. Prospective prediction of ophthalmopathy was tested in an independent validation cohort of 18 to 20 hyperthyroidism patients and 17 patients who later progressed to ophthalmopathy. The approximately 98 discovery patients were randomly divided into training and test sets at a 7:3 ratio. Thyroid tissue and blood T-cell repertoires from six Graves' hyperthyroidism patients were also compared in the study. Once sampling was done, hyperthyroidism patients were given methimazole at a starting dose of 30 mg daily, whereas ophthalmopathy patients were given high-dose intravenous methylprednisolone. Libraries were constructed in a second round of multiplex PCR, after which size selection and purification were carried out. Sequencing of the libraries was done on an Illumina HiSeq2000 using paired-end 100 bp reads. SOAPnuke was used to process the raw data, with reads discarded if the reads contained adapters or uncalled bases, had a mean Phred below 15, or lacked an exact constant-primer or identifier match. COPE v1.2.5 was used to merge the high-quality paired reads, and each unique nucleotide sequence was defined as a clonotype. MiTCR v1.1 was used to align clonotypes to the IMGT TRBV, TRBD and TRBJ reference segments. Only V-J combinations with frequency above 0.0001, covering about 99% of repertoires, were analysed. A TCS score was defined as the ratio between F50 (clonal expansion) and ExV (chaos), using BLOSUM62-based TCRdist between CDR3 peptides within each V-J. Welch's t-statistics and random forest reduced 514 V-J features to 13, which were used in a naive Bayes classifier (R e1071). Sample size was not statistically predetermined, and investigators were not blinded to group allocation. TCR Vbeta CDR3 sequencing of fewer than 150 peripheral blood samples (43 ophthalmopathy, some 75 hyperthyroidism and roughly 17 progressor patients) is reported in the paper.

This TCR was recovered from a woman aged 30 to 39 with Graves disease. Donor details come from another sample of the same person, matched by shared clones. This sample comprised peripheral blood mononuclear cells (PBMCs), obtained at new diagnosis, from a patient treated with antithyroid drugs. The chain uses TRBV25-1 and TRBJ1-5, and perhaps TRBD1 as D gene, on 5 matching bases. The sequenced DNA is TGTGCCAGCAAAAGGGAAGACAGAGAGCCCAATCAGCCCCAGCATTTT. Its protein is CASKREDREPNQPQHF.